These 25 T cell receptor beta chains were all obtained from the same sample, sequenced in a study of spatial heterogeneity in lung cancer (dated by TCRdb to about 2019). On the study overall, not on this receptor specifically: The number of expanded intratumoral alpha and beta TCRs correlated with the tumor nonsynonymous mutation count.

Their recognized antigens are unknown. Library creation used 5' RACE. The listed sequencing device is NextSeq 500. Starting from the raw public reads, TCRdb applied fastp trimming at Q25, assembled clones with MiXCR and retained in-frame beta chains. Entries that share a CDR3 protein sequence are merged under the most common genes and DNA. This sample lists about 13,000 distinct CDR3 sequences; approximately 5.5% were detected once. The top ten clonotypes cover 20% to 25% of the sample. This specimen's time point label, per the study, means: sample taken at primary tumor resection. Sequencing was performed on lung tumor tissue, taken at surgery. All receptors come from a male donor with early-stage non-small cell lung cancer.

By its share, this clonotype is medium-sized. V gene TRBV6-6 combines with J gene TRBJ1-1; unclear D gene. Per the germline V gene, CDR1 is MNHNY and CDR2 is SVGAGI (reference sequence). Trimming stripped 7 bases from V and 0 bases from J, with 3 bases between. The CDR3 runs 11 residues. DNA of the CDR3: TGTGCCAGCATCTTGAACACTGAAGCTTTCTTT. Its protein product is CASILNTEAFF.

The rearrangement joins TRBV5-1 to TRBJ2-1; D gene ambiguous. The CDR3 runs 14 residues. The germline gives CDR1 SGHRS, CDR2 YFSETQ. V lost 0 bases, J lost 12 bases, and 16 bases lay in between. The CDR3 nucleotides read TGCGCCAGCAGCTTGGTCGAGACACGTTGGGGGCAGTTCTTC. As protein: CASSLVETRWGQFF.

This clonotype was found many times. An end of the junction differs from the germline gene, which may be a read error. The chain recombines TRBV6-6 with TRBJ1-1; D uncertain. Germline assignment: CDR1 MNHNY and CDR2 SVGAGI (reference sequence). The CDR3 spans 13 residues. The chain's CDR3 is CASREGLYTEAFF. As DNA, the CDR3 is TGTGCCAGCAGGGAAGGCCTCTACACCGAAGCTTTCTTT.

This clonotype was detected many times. The CDR3 DNA is TGCAGTGCTAGAGATGGGACTTTCGGGCAGTACTTC. Translated, it gives CSARDGTFGQYF. The chain couples TRBV20-1 to TRBJ2-7, with D perhaps TRBD2 (6 bases). V lost 0 bases and J 9 bases, leaving 12 bases between the germline ends. The germline V gene encodes CDR1 DFQATT and CDR2 SNEGSKA (reference sequence). This CDR3 has 12 residues.

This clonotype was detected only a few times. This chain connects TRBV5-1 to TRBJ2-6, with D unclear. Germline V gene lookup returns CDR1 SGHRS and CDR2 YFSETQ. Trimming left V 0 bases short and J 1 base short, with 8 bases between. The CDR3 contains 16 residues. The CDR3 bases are TGCGCCAGCAGCTTGGACAGTGGGTCTGGGGCCAACGTCCTGACTTTC. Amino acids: CASSLDSGSGANVLTF.

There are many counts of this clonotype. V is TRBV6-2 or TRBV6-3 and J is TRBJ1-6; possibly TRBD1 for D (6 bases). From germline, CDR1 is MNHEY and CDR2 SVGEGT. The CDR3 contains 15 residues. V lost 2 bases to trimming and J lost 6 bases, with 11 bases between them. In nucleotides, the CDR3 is TGTGCCAGCAGTTACCGGGACACCGCTAATTCACCCCTCCACTTT. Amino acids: CASSYRDTANSPLHF.

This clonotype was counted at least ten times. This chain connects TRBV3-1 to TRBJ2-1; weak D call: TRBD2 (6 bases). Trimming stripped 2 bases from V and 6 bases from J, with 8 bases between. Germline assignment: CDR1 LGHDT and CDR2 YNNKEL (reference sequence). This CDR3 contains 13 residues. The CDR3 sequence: CASSQLASNEQFF. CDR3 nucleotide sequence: TGTGCCAGCAGCCAACTAGCGTCCAATGAGCAGTTCTTC.

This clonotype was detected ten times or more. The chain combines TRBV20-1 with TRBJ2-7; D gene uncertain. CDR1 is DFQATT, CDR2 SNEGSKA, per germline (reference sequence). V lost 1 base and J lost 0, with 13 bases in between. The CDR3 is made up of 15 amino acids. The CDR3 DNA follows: TGCAGTGCTAGAGTCCGTTTTCTTAGCTCCTACGAGCAGTACTTC. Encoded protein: CSARVRFLSSYEQYF.

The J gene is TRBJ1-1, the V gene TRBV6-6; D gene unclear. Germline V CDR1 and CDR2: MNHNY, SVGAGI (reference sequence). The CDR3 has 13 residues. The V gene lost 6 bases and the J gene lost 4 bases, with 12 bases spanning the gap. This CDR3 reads CASSRREATEAFF. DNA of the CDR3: TGTGCCAGCAGCCGCCGGGAAGCCACTGAAGCTTTCTTT.

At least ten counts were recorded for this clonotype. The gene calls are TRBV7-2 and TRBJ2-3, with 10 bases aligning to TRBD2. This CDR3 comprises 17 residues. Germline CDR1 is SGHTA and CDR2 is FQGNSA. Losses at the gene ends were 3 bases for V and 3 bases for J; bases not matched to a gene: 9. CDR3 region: CASSFLAGGQLTDTQYF. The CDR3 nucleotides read TGTGCCAGCAGCTTCTTAGCGGGGGGCCAGCTGACAGATACGCAGTATTTT. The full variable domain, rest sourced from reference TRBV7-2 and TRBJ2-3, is GAGVSQSPSNKVTEKGKDVELRCDPISGHTALYWYRQSLGQGLEFLIYFQGNSAPDKSGLPSDRFSAERTGGSVSTLTIQRTQQEDSAVYLCASSFLAGGQLTDTQYFGPGTRLTVL.

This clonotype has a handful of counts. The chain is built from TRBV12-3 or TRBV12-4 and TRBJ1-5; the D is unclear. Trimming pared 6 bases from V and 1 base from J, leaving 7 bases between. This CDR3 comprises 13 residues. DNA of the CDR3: TGTGCCAGCAGGACGGGAAGCAATCAGCCCCAGCATTTT. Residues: CASRTGSNQPQHF.

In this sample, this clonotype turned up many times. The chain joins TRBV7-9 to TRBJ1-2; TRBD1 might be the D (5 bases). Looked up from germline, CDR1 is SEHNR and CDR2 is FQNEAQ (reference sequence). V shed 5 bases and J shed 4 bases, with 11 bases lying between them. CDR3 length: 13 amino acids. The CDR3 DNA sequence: TGTGCCAGCAGCCCCGGGGGGAGCTATGGCTACACCTTC. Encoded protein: CASSPGGSYGYTF.

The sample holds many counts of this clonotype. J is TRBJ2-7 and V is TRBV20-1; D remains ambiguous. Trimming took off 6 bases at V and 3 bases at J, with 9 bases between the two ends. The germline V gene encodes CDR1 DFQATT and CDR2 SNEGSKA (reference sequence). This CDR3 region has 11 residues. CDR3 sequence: CSAQDLYEQYF. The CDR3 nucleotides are TGCAGTGCCCAAGATCTCTACGAGCAGTACTTC.

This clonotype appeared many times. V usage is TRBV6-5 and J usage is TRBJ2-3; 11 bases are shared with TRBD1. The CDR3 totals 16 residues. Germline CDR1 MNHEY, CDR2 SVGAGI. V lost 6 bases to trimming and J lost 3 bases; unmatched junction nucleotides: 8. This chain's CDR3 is CASSPLGTGGTDTQYF. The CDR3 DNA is TGTGCCAGCAGCCCCCTGGGGACAGGGGGGACAGATACGCAGTATTTT.

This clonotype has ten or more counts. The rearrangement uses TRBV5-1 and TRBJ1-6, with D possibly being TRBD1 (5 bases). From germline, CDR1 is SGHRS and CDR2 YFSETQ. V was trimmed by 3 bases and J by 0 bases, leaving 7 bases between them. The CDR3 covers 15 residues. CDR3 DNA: TGCGCCAGCAGCTATGACAGCTCCTATAATTCACCCCTCCACTTT. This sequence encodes CASSYDSSYNSPLHF. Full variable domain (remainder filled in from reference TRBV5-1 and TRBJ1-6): KAGVTQTPRYLIKTRGQQVTLSCSPISGHRSVSWYQQTPGQGLQFLFEYFSETQRNKGNFPGRFSGRQFSNSRSEMNVSTLELGDSALYLCASSYDSSYNSPLHFGNGTRLTVT.

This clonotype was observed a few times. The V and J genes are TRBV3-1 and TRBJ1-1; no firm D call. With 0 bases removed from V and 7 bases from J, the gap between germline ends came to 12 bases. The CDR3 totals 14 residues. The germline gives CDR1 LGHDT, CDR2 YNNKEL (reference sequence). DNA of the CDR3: TGTGCCAGCAGCCAAGATGCGGCAGGCGGTGAAGCTTTCTTT. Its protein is CASSQDAAGGEAFF.

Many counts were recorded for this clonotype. CDR3 nucleotide sequence: TGCGCCAGCAGCCAAGGGGCGGGGGGCACTGAAGCTTTCTTT. Encoded protein: CASSQGAGGTEAFF. This chain joins TRBV4-3 and TRBJ1-1, with a tentative D call TRBD1 (5 bases). Trimming took off 1 base at V and 4 bases at J, with 10 bases between the two ends. Germline-derived CDR1 and CDR2 are LGHNA and YSLEER. The CDR3 length is 14 residues.

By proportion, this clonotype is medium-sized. The CDR3 nucleotides read TGTGCCAGCAGCGTAGAGCCTAGCGCCTACGAGCAGTACTTC. Its protein is CASSVEPSAYEQYF. The chain carries TRBV9 and TRBJ2-7, with D perhaps TRBD2 (6 bases). This CDR3 is 14 amino acids long. Between the trimmed V and J ends, which lost 0 bases and 2 bases, there was a span of 9 bases. In germline, CDR1 is SGDLS, CDR2 YYNGEE.

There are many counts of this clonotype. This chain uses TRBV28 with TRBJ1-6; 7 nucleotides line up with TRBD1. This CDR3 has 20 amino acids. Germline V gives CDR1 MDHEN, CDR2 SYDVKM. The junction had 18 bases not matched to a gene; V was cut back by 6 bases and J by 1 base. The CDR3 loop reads CASSSPSGSGGWSYNSPLHF. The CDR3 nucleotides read TGTGCCAGCAGCTCCCCTAGTGGGTCAGGGGGATGGTCCTATAATTCACCCCTCCACTTT.

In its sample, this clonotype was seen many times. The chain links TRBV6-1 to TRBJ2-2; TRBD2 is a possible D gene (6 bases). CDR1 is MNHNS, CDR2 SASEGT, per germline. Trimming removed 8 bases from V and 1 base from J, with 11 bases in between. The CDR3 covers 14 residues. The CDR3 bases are TGTGCCAGCCTAAGCGGGTTGAACACCGGGGAGCTGTTTTTT. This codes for CASLSGLNTGELFF.

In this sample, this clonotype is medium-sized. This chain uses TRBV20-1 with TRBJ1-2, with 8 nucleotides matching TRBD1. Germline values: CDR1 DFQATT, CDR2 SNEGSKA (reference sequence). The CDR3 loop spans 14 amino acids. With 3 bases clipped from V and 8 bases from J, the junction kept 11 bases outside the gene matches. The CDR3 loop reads CSASRRQGSEGYTF. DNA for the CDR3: TGCAGTGCTAGCCGAAGACAGGGGTCCGAAGGCTACACCTTC.

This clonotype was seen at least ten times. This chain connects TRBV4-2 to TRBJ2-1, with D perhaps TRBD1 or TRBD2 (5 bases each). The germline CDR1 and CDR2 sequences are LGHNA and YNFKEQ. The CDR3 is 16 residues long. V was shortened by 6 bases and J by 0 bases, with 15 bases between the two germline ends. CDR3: CASSPGGASSYNEQFF. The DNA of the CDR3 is TGTGCCAGCAGTCCTGGGGGAGCGAGCTCCTACAATGAGCAGTTCTTC.

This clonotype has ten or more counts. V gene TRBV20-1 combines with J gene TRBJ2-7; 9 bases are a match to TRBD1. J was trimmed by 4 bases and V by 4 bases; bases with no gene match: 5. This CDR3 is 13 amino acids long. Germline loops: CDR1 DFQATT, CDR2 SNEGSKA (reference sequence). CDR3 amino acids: CSAKTGGQYEQYF. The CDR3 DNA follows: TGCAGTGCTAAGACAGGGGGTCAATACGAGCAGTACTTC.

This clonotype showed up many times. For the CDR3, the DNA is TGCGCCAGCAGCTTGTCGCGACAGGGTGACACCGGGGAGCTGTTTTTT. This translates into CASSLSRQGDTGELFF. The chain is built from TRBV5-1 and TRBJ2-2; 7 positions agree with TRBD1. Germline values: CDR1 SGHRS, CDR2 YFSETQ. The ends lost 1 base at V and 3 bases at J; junction bases unmatched: 6. The CDR3 contains 16 residues.

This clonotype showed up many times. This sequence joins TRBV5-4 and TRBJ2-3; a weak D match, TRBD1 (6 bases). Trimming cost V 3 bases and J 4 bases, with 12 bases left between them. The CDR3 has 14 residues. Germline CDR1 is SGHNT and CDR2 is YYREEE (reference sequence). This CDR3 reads CASSYTGPSDTQYF. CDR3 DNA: TGTGCCAGCAGCTATACAGGGCCTTCAGATACGCAGTATTTT.